This T cell receptor (beta chain) derives from a study of identical twins. Findings and limits, study-wide: Donors were not followed over many years; analysis was cross-sectional.

Germline trimming cut 5 bases from V and 6 bases from J; bases unmatched to any gene: 8. The CDR3 totals 16 residues. From germline, CDR1 is ENHRY and CDR2 SYGVKD. TCRdb called the 5' RACE reads again in MiXCR, with one record for every CDR3 protein. Of roughly 1.6 million distinct CDR3 sequences listed, about 31% are singletons. For this clonotype: No antigen is known for it.

The sequencing sample was made of cord blood. This receptor was taken from a newborn girl in good health. The chain couples TRBV10-3 to TRBJ2-5; TRBD2 agrees at 14 bases. The CDR3 bases are TGTGCCATCAGTCCCCGACTAGCGGGAGGGGAACAGACCCAGTACTTC. It yields the protein CAISPRLAGGEQTQYF.